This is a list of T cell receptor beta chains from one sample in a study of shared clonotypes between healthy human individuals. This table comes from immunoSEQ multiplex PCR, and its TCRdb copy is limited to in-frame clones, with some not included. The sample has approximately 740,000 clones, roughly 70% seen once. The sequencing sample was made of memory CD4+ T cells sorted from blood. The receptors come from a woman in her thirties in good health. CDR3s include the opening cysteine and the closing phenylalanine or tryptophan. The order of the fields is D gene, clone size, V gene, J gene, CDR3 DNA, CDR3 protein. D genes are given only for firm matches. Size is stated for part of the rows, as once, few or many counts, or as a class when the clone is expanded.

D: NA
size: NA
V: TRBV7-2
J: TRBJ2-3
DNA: TGTGCCAGCAGCTTTAGTCCCCGCGTGGTGGGAGATACGCAGTATTTT
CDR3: CASSFSPRVVGDTQYF

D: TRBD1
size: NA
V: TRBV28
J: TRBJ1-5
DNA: TGTGCCAGCAGGAGACAGGGGGCGCGCGGTCAGCCCCAGCATTTT
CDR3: CASRRQGARGQPQHF

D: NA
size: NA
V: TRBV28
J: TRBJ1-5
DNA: TGTGCCAGCAGTTCCGGACAGCCTATTAAGTTGCCCCAGCATTTT
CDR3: CASSSGQPIKLPQHF

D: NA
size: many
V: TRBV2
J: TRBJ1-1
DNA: TGTGCCACCTCCCCCCACCCCATGAACACTGAAGCTTTCTTT
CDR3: CATSPHPMNTEAFF

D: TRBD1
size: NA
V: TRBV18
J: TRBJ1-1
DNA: TGTGCCAGCTCACCACCTGGGCAGGGGGGCACTGAAGCTTTCTTT
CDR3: CASSPPGQGGTEAFF

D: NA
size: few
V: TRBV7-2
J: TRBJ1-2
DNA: TGTGCCAGCAGCTTACTGTCATCCTTCTATGGCTACACCTTC
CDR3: CASSLLSSFYGYTF

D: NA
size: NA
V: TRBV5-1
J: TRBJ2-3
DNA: TGCGCCAGCAGCTTTGATTGGAGCACAGATACGCAGTATTTT
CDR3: CASSFDWSTDTQYF

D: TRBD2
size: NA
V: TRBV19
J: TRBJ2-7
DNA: TGTGCCAGTATGGGTAGGACTAGCGGGAGGGAGTCCTACGAGCAGTACTTC
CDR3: CASMGRTSGRESYEQYF

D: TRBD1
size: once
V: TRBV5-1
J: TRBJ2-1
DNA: TGCGCCAGCAGCGGGGGACAGCACAATGAGCAGTTCTTC
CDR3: CASSGGQHNEQFF

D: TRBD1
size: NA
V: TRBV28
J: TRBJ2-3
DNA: TGTGCCAGCAGTCCAAATCACCTCAGGGGGCGGAACACAGATACGCAGTATTTT
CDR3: CASSPNHLRGRNTDTQYF

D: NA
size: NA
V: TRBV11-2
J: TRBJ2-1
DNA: TGTGCCAGCAGCTTGGTGGGGGGATTTGGCAATGAGCAGTTCTTC
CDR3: CASSLVGGFGNEQFF

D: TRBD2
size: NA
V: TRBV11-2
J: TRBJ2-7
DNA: TGTGCCAGCAGCTTAGATTCCCCTAGCGGGAGGTACGAGCAGTACTTC
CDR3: CASSLDSPSGRYEQYF

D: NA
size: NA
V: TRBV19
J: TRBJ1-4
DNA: TGTGCCAGTAACTCTCTGGGGGTCGGTAATGAAAAACTGTTTTTT
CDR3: CASNSLGVGNEKLFF

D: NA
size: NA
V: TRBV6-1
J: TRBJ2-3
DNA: TGTGCCAGCAGCGAAGGGGGGGCGAGTCCAGATACGCAGTATTTT
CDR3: CASSEGGASPDTQYF

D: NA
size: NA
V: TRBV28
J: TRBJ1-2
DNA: TGTGCCAGCACCACTTTTCGGGCGGAAGGCTACACCTTC
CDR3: CASTTFRAEGYTF

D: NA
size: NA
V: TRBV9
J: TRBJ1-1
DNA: TGTGCCAGCAGCGTAGGGATGAACACTGAAGCTTTCTTT
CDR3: CASSVGMNTEAFF

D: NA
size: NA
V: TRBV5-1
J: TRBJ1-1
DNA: TGCGCCAGCAGCTTGGGAGCCGGGGCTATGAACACTGAAGCTTTCTTT
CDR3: CASSLGAGAMNTEAFF

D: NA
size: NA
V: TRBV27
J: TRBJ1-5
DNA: TGTGCCAGCAGTTTAGCCACTGATCAGCCCCAGCATTTT
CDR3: CASSLATDQPQHF

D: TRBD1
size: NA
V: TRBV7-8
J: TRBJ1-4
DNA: TGTGCCAGCAGCCGGGGCACAGGGGAGTTAGCTAATGAAAAACTGTTTTTT
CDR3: CASSRGTGELANEKLFF

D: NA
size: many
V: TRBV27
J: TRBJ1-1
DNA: TGTGCCAGCAGGCGGATCGACGGGGGGGTTGAAGCTTTCTTT
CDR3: CASRRIDGGVEAFF

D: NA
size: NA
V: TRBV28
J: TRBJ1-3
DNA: TGTGCCAGCATCGGGAGCCTGCTGACTGGAAACACCATATATTTT
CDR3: CASIGSLLTGNTIYF

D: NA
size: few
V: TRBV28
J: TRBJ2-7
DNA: TGTGCCAGCAGTTTATCTGGGGACATAGGCTCCTACGAGCAGTACTTC
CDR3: CASSLSGDIGSYEQYF

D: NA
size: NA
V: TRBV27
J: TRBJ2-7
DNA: TGTGCCAGCAGTTTGGCGGGGTCCCCCTACGAGCAGTACTTC
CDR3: CASSLAGSPYEQYF

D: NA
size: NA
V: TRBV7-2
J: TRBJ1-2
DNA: TGTGCCAGCCGTAGCCCCGGGGGACTCTATGGCTACACCTTC
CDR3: CASRSPGGLYGYTF

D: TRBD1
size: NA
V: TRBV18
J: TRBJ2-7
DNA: TGTGCCAGCTCCGGACAGGAGGATTCCTACGAGCAGTACTTC
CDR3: CASSGQEDSYEQYF

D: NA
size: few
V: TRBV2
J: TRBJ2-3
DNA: TGTGCCAGCAGGAGATACACGAACACAGATACGCAGTATTTT
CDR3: CASRRYTNTDTQYF

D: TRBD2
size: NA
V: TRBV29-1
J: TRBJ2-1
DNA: TGCAGCGCCCGGACGGGAGGGAGTTCCTACAATGAGCAGTTCTTC
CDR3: CSARTGGSSYNEQFF

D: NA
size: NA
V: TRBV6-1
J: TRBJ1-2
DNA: TGTGCCAGCAGTGAGTCAGGGAGGGGAATTGGCTACACCTTC
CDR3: CASSESGRGIGYTF

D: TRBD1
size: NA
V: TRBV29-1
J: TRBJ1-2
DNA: TGCAGCGTTGGGACAGGGGCTAACTATGGCTACACCTTC
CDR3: CSVGTGANYGYTF

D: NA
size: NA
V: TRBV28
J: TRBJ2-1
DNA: TGTGCCAGCAGTTTAGGGCCACGACACAATGAGCAGTTCTTC
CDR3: CASSLGPRHNEQFF

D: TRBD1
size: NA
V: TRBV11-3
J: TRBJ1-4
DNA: TGTGCCAGCAGCAAAAAGACAGGGATTAATGAAAAACTGTTTTTT
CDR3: CASSKKTGINEKLFF

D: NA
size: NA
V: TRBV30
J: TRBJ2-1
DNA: TGTGCCTGGACCACATATGACAATGAGCAGTTCTTC
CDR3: CAWTTYDNEQFF

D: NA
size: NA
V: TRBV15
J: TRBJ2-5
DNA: TGTGCCACCAGCAGAGATAGGGGTAACCAAGAGACCCAGTACTTC
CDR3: CATSRDRGNQETQYF

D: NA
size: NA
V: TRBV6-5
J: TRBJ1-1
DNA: TGTGCCAGCAGTTACTCGTCCATGAACACTGAAGCTTTCTTT
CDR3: CASSYSSMNTEAFF

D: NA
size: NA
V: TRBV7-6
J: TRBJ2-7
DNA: TGTGCCAGCAGCTTAGCCAGGGTCGAGCAGTACTTC
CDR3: CASSLARVEQYF

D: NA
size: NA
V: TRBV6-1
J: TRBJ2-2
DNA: TGTGCCAGCAGTTTTCTGGAAAACACCGGGGAGCTGTTTTTT
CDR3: CASSFLENTGELFF

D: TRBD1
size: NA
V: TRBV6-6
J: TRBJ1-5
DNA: TGTGCCAGCAGGCATACAGGGGGCCGTCAGCCCCAGCATTTT
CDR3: CASRHTGGRQPQHF

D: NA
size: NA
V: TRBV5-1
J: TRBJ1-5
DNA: TGCGCCAGCAGCTTAGGAGCAAATCAGCCCCAGCATTTT
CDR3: CASSLGANQPQHF